This is a list of T cell receptor beta chains from one sample in a study of T cells in Graves' hyperthyroidism and ophthalmopathy. TCRdb called the multiplex PCR reads again in MiXCR, with one record for every CDR3 protein. The sample consists of about 740,000 distinct CDR3 sequences, roughly 15% of them appearing once. The sequencing sample was made of blood. These receptors all stem from a young woman with Graves' hyperthyroidism. Each CDR3 is given with its conserved first and last residue. Fields, in order: CDR3 protein, J gene, V gene.

CASSDTQGPNTEAFF	TRBJ1-1	TRBV10-2
CSARARGTEKLFF	TRBJ1-4	TRBV20-1
CASSQRQGYSYEQYF	TRBJ2-7	TRBV3-1
CASSSTGGAQYEQYF	TRBJ2-7	TRBV28
CASSSLGTSSYNEQFF	TRBJ2-1	TRBV7-2
CASSGWVMNTEAFF	TRBJ1-1	TRBV5-6
CASGWGLNTEAFF	TRBJ1-1	TRBV12-3/TRBV12-4
CASSLTSGSYEQYF	TRBJ2-7	TRBV27
CASSETWTSGRAAGELFF	TRBJ2-2	TRBV6-1
CSARDWGLASTYEQYF	TRBJ2-7	TRBV20-1
CASSLGGEREQYF	TRBJ2-7	TRBV7-9
CSATGTRRFQETQYF	TRBJ2-5	TRBV20-1
CASGLTGDTQYF	TRBJ2-3	TRBV12-3/TRBV12-4
CASSVAPRNSPLHF	TRBJ1-6	TRBV11-2
CATSDSKQGNQETQYF	TRBJ2-5	TRBV24-1
CASSFPDSPRVTYNEQFF	TRBJ2-1	TRBV28
CASSPPGQVYEQYF	TRBJ2-7	TRBV2
CASSLTRQGTGELFF	TRBJ2-2	TRBV7-3
CASSVVGTGSISLF	TRBJ1-1	TRBV2
CASSLGTGTGNYGYTF	TRBJ1-2	TRBV28
CSAESAYNEQFF	TRBJ2-1	TRBV20-1
CASSFRDSQETQYF	TRBJ2-5	TRBV12-3/TRBV12-4
CASSISGNNEQFF	TRBJ2-1	TRBV11-2
CASSFGVIGASNTGELFF	TRBJ2-2	TRBV27
CASSLRTSGGSYF	TRBJ2-3	TRBV12-3/TRBV12-4
CATGNKGNQPQHF	TRBJ1-5	TRBV6-1